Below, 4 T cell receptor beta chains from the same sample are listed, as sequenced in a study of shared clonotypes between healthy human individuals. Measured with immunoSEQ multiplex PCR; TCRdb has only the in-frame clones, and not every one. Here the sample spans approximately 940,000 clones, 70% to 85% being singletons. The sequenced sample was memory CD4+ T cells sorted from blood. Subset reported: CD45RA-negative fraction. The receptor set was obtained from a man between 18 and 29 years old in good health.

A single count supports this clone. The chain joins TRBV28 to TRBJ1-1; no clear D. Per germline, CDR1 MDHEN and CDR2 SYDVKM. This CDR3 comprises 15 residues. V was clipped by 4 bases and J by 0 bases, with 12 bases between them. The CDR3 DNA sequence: TGTGCCAGCAGTTCCCGGAAGGGAATGAACACTGAAGCTTTCTTT. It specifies CASSSRKGMNTEAFF.

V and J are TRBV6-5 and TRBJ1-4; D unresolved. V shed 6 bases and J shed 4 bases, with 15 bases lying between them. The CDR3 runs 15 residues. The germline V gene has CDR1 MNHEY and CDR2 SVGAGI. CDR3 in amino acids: CASRPRGGSNEKLFF. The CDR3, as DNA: TGTGCCAGCAGACCCCGGGGAGGGAGTAATGAAAAACTGTTTTTT.

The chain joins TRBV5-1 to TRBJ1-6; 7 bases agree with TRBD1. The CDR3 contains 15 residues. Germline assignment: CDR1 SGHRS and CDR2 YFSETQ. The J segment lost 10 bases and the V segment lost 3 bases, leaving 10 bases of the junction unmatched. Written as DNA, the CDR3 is TGCGCCAGCAGCTCAAAAGACAGGGTAGAATCACCCCTCCACTTT. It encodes CASSSKDRVESPLHF. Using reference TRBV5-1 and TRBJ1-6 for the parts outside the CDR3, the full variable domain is KAGVTQTPRYLIKTRGQQVTLSCSPISGHRSVSWYQQTPGQGLQFLFEYFSETQRNKGNFPGRFSGRQFSNSRSEMNVSTLELGDSALYLCASSSKDRVESPLHFGNGTRLTVT.

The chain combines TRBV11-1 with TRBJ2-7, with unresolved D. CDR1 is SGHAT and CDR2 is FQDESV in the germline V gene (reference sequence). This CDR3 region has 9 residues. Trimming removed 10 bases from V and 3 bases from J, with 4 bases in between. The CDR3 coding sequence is TGTGCCACCCTCTACGAGCAGTACTTC. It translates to CATLYEQYF.